This entry lists 6 T cell receptor beta chains sequenced from one sample in a study of blood T cell repertoires in COVID-19. Profiling relied on immunoSEQ multiplex PCR, and the TCRdb table lists in-frame clones only, not all of them. The data hold roughly 250,000 clones, with around 89% observed a single time. Sample: peripheral blood. The receptors here all came from a man aged 25 to 40 with acute or convalescent COVID-19.

The table lists this clone with a count of one. This chain uses TRBV5-1 with TRBJ1-4; D may be TRBD1 (5 bases). Germline lookup yields CDR1 SGHRS and CDR2 YFSETQ. V was cut by 4 bases and J by 8 bases, with 18 bases left in between. The CDR3 sequence is 15 residues long. The CDR3 reads CASSLSGGGVEKLFF. The CDR3 DNA is TGCGCCAGCAGCCTATCTGGAGGAGGGGTCGAAAAACTGTTTTTT.

The chain couples TRBV5-1 to TRBJ2-1, with D tentatively TRBD1 (5 bases). The V and J ends lost 5 bases and 4 bases respectively, with 13 bases between them. There are 14 residues in the CDR3. Germline CDR1 is SGHRS and CDR2 is YFSETQ. The CDR3 DNA is TGCGCCAGCAGGTCCACAGGCTCTTACAATGAGCAGTTCTTC. Protein product: CASRSTGSYNEQFF. Combining the CDR3 with reference TRBV5-1 and TRBJ2-1 gives the whole variable domain KAGVTQTPRYLIKTRGQQVTLSCSPISGHRSVSWYQQTPGQGLQFLFEYFSETQRNKGNFPGRFSGRQFSNSRSEMNVSTLELGDSALYLCASRSTGSYNEQFFGPGTRLTVL.

The chain is built from TRBV30 and TRBJ1-5; D is undetermined. With 2 bases removed from V and 2 bases from J, the gap between germline ends came to 7 bases. The CDR3 sequence is 13 residues long. CDR1 GTSNPN and CDR2 SVGIG come from the germline V gene (reference sequence). The CDR3: CAWSRSGNQPQHF. The CDR3 region has the DNA TGTGCCTGGAGTCGGTCCGGCAATCAGCCCCAGCATTTT.

This clone occurred once. The V gene is TRBV12-3 or TRBV12-4, the J gene TRBJ1-3, with D possibly TRBD1 on 5 matching bases. Trimming took 8 bases from V and 0 from J, leaving 8 bases between them. The CDR3 sequence is 13 residues long. The CDR3 sequence: CASGQGSGNTIYF. In DNA form, the CDR3 reads TGTGCCAGCGGTCAGGGCTCTGGAAACACCATATATTTT.

This clone has a handful of counts. The CDR3 loop is CASSFMEGTEAFF. The CDR3 DNA is TGCGCCAGCAGCTTTATGGAGGGGACTGAAGCTTTCTTT. The chain couples TRBV5-1 to TRBJ1-1, with a weak D call TRBD1 (5 bases). V was cut by 2 bases and J by 5 bases, with 10 bases left in between. The CDR3 covers 13 residues. Germline loops: CDR1 SGHRS, CDR2 YFSETQ.

This sequence joins TRBV3-1 (or the pseudogene TRBV3-2) and TRBJ2-1; a possible D gene is TRBD2 (6 bases). There are 15 residues in the CDR3. The V gene lost 1 base and the J gene lost 4 bases, with 11 bases spanning the gap. Looked up from germline, CDR1 is LGHDT and CDR2 is YNNKEL (reference sequence). The CDR3: CASSQASGPYNEQFF. The CDR3 nucleotides are TGTGCCAGCAGCCAAGCCAGCGGGCCTTACAATGAGCAGTTCTTC.